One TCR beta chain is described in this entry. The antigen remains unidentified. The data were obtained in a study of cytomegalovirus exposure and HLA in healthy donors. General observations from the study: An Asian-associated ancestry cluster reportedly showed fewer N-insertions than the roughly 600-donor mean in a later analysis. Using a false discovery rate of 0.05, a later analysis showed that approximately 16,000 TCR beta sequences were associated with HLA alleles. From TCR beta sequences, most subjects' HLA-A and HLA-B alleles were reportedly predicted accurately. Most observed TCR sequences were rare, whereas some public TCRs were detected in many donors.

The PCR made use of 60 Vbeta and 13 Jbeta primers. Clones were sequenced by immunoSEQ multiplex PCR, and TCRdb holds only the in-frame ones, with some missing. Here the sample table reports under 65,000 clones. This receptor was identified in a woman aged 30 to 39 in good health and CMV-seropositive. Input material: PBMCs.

Written as DNA, the CDR3 is TGTGCCAGCAGCTTTGATCGTCTGAGCTCAACCTCCTACGAGCAGTACTTC. It translates to CASSFDRLSSTSYEQYF. The chain joins TRBV7-8 to TRBJ2-7; no firm D call. With 3 bases removed from V and 0 bases from J, the gap between germline ends came to 18 bases. Germline loops: CDR1 SGHVS, CDR2 FQNEAQ. This CDR3 is 17 amino acids long.